This TCR beta chain was documented in a study of identical twins. A single record per CDR3 protein comes from TCRdb applying MiXCR to the 5' RACE reads. Among some 500,000 distinct CDR3 sequences listed, roughly 9.9% were seen once. Worth noting for this clonotype: Antigen specificity is unknown.

This CDR3 spans 15 amino acids. V lost 5 bases to trimming and J lost 0 bases, with 17 bases between them. Germline lookup yields CDR1 SQVTM and CDR2 ANQGSEA. The study, taken as a whole, reports: Zero-insertion results could be subject to partial confounding by invariant MAIT and iNKT cells. Cord blood's abundant beta clonotypes had fewer insertions, unlike memory repertoires. Cross-sectional statistical analysis, not tracking of the same donors, underpinned the conclusions.

The same data also contributed to another study, on yellow fever vaccine responses in identical twins.

This TCR was sampled from a young woman in good health. What was sequenced was PBMCs. V usage is TRBV29-1 and J usage is TRBJ2-7; weak D call: TRBD1 (6 bases). As DNA, the CDR3 is TGCAGCGTTTTTTCAAGGGACACCCTCTCCTACGAGCAGTACTTC. It codes for CSVFSRDTLSYEQYF.